Below, 8 T cell receptor beta chains from the same sample are listed, as sequenced in a study of HIV-infected patients and healthy controls. Reverse transcription used about 510 ng RNA and constant-region primers for alpha and beta. Each of the alpha and beta chains got its own library through chain-specific third strand synthesis with indices. Via MiXCR, TCRdb re-called the 5' RACE reads, giving one row per CDR3 protein. The data hold about 24,000 distinct CDR3 sequences, with approximately 7.7% observed a single time. All unsorted peripheral T cells were captured because whole blood was used without fractionation. Material: blood. The origin of the receptors is an adult in good health.

This clonotype was observed many times. The J gene is TRBJ1-5, the V gene TRBV28, with D perhaps TRBD1 (5 bases). This CDR3 spans 19 amino acids. V dropped 4 bases and J dropped 0 bases, with 22 bases sitting between them. Germline V lookup: CDR1 MDHEN, CDR2 SYDVKM. DNA of the CDR3: TGTGCCAGCAGTTCGACCTCACCCAGGGTTTCTTCTAGCAATCAGCCCCAGCATTTT. This translates into CASSSTSPRVSSSNQPQHF.

This clonotype was seen a few times. The chain couples TRBV20-1 to TRBJ1-5; D is ambiguous. The ends were cut back, 6 bases at V and 3 bases at J, with 18 bases in the middle. The CDR3 loop spans 15 amino acids. CDR1 and CDR2 from the germline V gene are DFQATT and SNEGSKA (reference sequence). The CDR3 reads CSAPVSGLDNQPQHF. CDR3 nucleotides: TGCAGTGCGCCTGTTTCGGGGTTGGACAATCAGCCCCAGCATTTT.

This clonotype is termed medium-sized. The V call is TRBV4-1, the J call TRBJ1-3; D unresolved. This CDR3 comprises 15 residues. Germline V lookup: CDR1 MGHRA, CDR2 YSYEKL. Trimming took 1 base from V and 2 from J, leaving 9 bases between them. CDR3 region: CASSQGAQPGNTIYF. The CDR3 DNA is TGCGCCAGCAGCCAAGGGGCGCAACCTGGAAACACCATATATTTT.

The table lists this clonotype with a few counts. The chain couples TRBV6-2 or TRBV6-3 to TRBJ2-3; possible D gene TRBD1, 7 bases. This CDR3 has 15 residues. CDR1 is MNHEY and CDR2 is SVGEGT in the germline V gene. Trimming pared 5 bases from V and 4 bases from J, leaving 16 bases between. The CDR3 region is CASSPRTGEADTQYF. CDR3 bases: TGTGCCAGCAGTCCGCGAACAGGGGAGGCAGATACGCAGTATTTT.

There are many counts of this clonotype. The chain is built from TRBV6-1 and TRBJ1-1; no definite D call. This CDR3 spans 12 amino acids. CDR1 and CDR2 (germline): MNHNS, SASEGT. V lost 2 bases and J 7 bases, leaving 8 bases between the germline ends. The CDR3 sequence is CASSESGYEAFF. As DNA, the CDR3 is TGTGCCAGCAGTGAATCGGGATATGAAGCTTTCTTT.

This clonotype was detected ten times or more. V is TRBV9 and J is TRBJ1-5, with 11 bases matching TRBD1. CDR1 and CDR2 (germline): SGDLS, YYNGEE. V was clipped by 3 bases and J by 2 bases; unmatched bases: 4. The CDR3 has 16 residues. CDR3 nucleotide sequence: TGTGCCAGCAGCGGCGGGACAGGGGGGCGCAATCAGCCCCAGCATTTT. This codes for CASSGGTGGRNQPQHF.

At least ten counts were recorded for this clonotype. The chain uses TRBV5-8 and TRBJ1-5; D ambiguous. Trimming shortened V by 2 bases and J by 1 base, and 10 bases separated the two germline ends. Germline CDR1 is SGHTS and CDR2 is YDEGEE. CDR3 length: 15 amino acids. The CDR3 region is CASSFGVTSNQPQHF. The DNA for the CDR3 is TGTGCCAGCAGCTTTGGGGTTACGAGCAATCAGCCCCAGCATTTT.

This chain links TRBV5-4 with TRBJ1-4, with D uncertain. V lost 9 bases and J lost 7, with 10 bases in between. The CDR3 runs to 11 residues. Germline loops: CDR1 SGHNT, CDR2 YYREEE (reference sequence). Here the CDR3 DNA reads TGTGCCATCCTGCTTGGTGAAAAACTGTTTTTT. Protein: CAILLGEKLFF.